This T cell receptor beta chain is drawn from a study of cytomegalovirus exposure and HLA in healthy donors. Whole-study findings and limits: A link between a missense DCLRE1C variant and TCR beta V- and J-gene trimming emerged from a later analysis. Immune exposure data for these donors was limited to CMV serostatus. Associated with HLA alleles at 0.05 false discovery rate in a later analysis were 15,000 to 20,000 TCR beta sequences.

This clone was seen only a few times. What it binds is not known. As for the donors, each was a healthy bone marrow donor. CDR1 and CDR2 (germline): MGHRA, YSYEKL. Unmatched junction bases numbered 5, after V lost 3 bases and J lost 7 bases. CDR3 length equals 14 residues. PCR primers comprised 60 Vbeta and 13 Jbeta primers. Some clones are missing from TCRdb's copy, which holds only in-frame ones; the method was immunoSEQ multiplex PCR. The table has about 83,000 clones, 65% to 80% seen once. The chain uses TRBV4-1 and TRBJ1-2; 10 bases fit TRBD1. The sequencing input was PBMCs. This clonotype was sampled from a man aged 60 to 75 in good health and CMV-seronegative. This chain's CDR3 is CASSQPGTGAGYTF. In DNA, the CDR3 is TGCGCCAGCAGCCAGCCCGGGACAGGGGCTGGCTACACCTTC.